The present T cell receptor (beta chain) was sequenced within a study of shared clonotypes between healthy human individuals. Here immunoSEQ multiplex PCR was the method, and the copy in TCRdb shows in-frame clones only, minus some. Among 2 million to 2.5 million clones, more than 90% were seen once, and the ten largest hold approximately 0.13%. This CDR3 has 15 residues. Germline V lookup: CDR1 LGHNA, CDR2 YSLEER. V was cut by 0 bases and J by 4 bases, with 11 bases left in between. The study drew all its donors from Caucasian adults living in Nashville, Tennessee. This clonotype was obtained from a man between 18 and 29 years old in good health. J is TRBJ2-3 and V is TRBV4-3; possible D gene TRBD2, 5 bases. Material: naive CD4+ T cells sorted from blood. Sample subset: CD45RA+ positively selected. The CDR3 spells CASSQEYNSADTQYF. The CDR3 coding sequence is TGCGCCAGCAGCCAAGAATACAATAGCGCAGATACGCAGTATTTT.